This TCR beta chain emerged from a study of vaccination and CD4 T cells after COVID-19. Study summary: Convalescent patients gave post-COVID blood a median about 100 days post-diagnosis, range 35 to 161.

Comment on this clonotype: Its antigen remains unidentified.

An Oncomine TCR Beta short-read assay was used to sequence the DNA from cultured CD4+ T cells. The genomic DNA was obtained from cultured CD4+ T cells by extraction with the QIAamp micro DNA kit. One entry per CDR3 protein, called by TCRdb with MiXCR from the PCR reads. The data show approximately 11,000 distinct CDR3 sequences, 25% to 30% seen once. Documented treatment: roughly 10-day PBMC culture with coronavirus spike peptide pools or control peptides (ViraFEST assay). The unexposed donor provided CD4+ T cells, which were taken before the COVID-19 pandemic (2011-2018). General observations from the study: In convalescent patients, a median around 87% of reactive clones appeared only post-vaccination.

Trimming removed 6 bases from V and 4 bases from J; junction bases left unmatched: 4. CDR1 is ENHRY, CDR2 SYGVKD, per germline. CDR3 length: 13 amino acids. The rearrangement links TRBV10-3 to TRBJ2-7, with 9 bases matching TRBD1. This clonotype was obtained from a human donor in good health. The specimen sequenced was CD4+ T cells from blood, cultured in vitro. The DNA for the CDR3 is TGTGCCATCAGACAGGGGGCTGGGTACGAGCAGTACTTC. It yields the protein CAIRQGAGYEQYF.